The source of this T cell receptor (beta chain) is a study of T cell repertoires in cytomegalovirus infection. V lost 6 bases, J lost 1 base, and 7 bases stayed unmatched. CDR3 size: 15 residues. Germline-derived CDR1 and CDR2 are SEHNR and FQNEAQ (reference sequence). TCRdb redid the calling of the reads with MiXCR, one entry per CDR3 protein. Of approximately 150,000 distinct CDR3 sequences in the sample, approximately 17% are singletons; the top ten hold roughly a sixth. The origin of this receptor is a human donor in good health (CMV status not recorded). Some clones in this sample may be carry-over from other donors' samples. This rearrangement joins TRBV7-9 to TRBJ1-2; 8 bases match TRBD1. Sample: CD8+ T cells from PBMCs. CDR3 bases: TGTGCCAGCAGTCTGGGACAGGCCGTTAACTATGGCTACACCTTC. Translated, it gives CASSLGQAVNYGYTF.